This T cell receptor beta chain was observed in a study of naive and memory T cell subsets. Notes on the study in general: A few larger clonotypes appeared in naive repertoires, especially CD8, possibly memory cells re-expressing CD45RA. Each distinct alpha or beta sequence counts as one clonotype.

From the second PCR step, alpha and beta chains were amplified apart. An equimolar mix of two oligonucleotides served as the beta constant-region primer for TRBC1 and TRBC2. The ligated cDNA underwent four PCR rounds using SP2 and nested alpha and beta constant-region primers. TCRdb reprocessed the UMI-ligation and nested PCR reads via MiXCR and lists one record per CDR3 protein. The table records about 150,000 distinct CDR3 sequences, about 20% of them present only once. A remark on this clonotype: Its antigen is unidentified. A much larger clonotype is one base distant, so this may be a read error. The CDR3 carries no conserved terminal phenylalanine or tryptophan, so it likely arises from a read error.

Germline-derived CDR1 and CDR2 are MNHNY and SVGAGI (reference sequence). The J segment lost 5 bases and the V segment lost 4 bases, leaving 6 bases of the junction unmatched. CDR3 size: 15 residues. This receptor was obtained from a human donor in good health. The V call is TRBV6-6, the J call TRBJ2-7, with 12 bases fitting TRBD1. The sequenced material came from naive CD4+ T cells from blood. DNA for the CDR3: TGTGCCAGCAGTTCCGGGACAGGGGGCATGCACGAGCAGTACTCC. Translated, it gives CASSSGTGGMHEQYS.